Each of the 21 T cell receptor beta chains below was sequenced from the same sample in a study of blood T cell repertoires in COVID-19. Sequencing was performed with immunoSEQ multiplex PCR; in TCRdb, only in-frame clones are kept and a portion is missing. The data hold approximately 150,000 clones, with approximately 84% observed a single time. Sequenced: peripheral blood. These receptors all come from a human donor in a cohort sampled during active COVID-19.

The V gene is TRBV29-1, the J gene TRBJ1-5; TRBD1 agrees at 7 bases. The junction had 11 bases not matched to a gene; V was cut back by 6 bases and J by 6 bases. Germline V gene lookup returns CDR1 SQVTM and CDR2 ANQGSEA. This CDR3 region has 14 residues. CDR3 coding DNA: TGCAGCGTGGAGACAGGGATTCCCGGTCAGCCCCAGCATTTT. Encoded protein: CSVETGIPGQPQHF.

This clone was seen a few times. The rearrangement joins TRBV20-1 to TRBJ1-5; weak D call: TRBD1 (5 bases). CDR3 length: 11 residues. V lost 4 bases and J lost 11, with 12 bases in between. Germline loops: CDR1 DFQATT, CDR2 SNEGSKA (reference sequence). The chain's CDR3 is CSAKNVGAQHF. The CDR3 bases are TGCAGTGCTAAGAATGTAGGGGCCCAGCATTTT.

V gene TRBV5-1 combines with J gene TRBJ2-7, with 9 bases matching TRBD1. Germline V CDR1 and CDR2: SGHRS, YFSETQ. CDR3 length equals 16 residues. Trimming cost V 4 bases and J 0 bases; bases outside gene matches: 8. DNA for the CDR3: TGCGCCAGCAGCATAGACAGGGGGTTTAGCTCCTACGAGCAGTACTTC. Its protein product is CASSIDRGFSSYEQYF.

The chain employs TRBV5-1 and TRBJ2-6; TRBD2 might be the D (5 bases). V lost 7 bases and J lost 0, with 14 bases in between. The CDR3 sequence is 16 residues long. Germline-derived CDR1 and CDR2 are SGHRS and YFSETQ. The CDR3 here is CASQIGGLSGANVLTF. As DNA, the CDR3 is TGCGCCAGCCAAATTGGCGGGCTCTCTGGGGCCAACGTCCTGACTTTC.

The chain uses TRBV19 and TRBJ2-6, with TRBD1 matching over 7 bases. The ends lost 5 bases at V and 1 base at J; junction bases unmatched: 11. The CDR3 extends over 18 amino acids. Looked up from germline, CDR1 is LNHDA and CDR2 is SQIVND (reference sequence). The chain's CDR3 is CASSGPGTVFSGANVLTF. The CDR3 region has the DNA TGTGCCAGTAGTGGGCCCGGGACAGTATTTTCTGGGGCCAACGTCCTGACTTTC. Together with reference TRBV19 and TRBJ2-6, the CDR3 gives the full variable domain: DGGITQSPKYLFRKEGQNVTLSCEQNLNHDAMYWYRQDPGQGLRLIYYSQIVNDFQKGDIAEGYSVSREKKESFPLTVTSAQKNPTAFYLCASSGPGTVFSGANVLTFGAGSRLTVL.

CDR3 DNA: TGTGCCAGCAGTTGGACAGGGGGGCCTGAAGCTTTCTTT. Its translation: CASSWTGGPEAFF. The gene calls are TRBV6-5 and TRBJ1-1, with TRBD1 identical over 10 bases. The germline V gene encodes CDR1 MNHEY and CDR2 SVGAGI. The CDR3 loop spans 13 amino acids. Trimming removed 4 bases from V and 6 bases from J; junction bases left unmatched: 2.

The CDR3, as DNA: TGTGCCAGCAGCCCTCGGACAGGGGAGAGGTATGGCTACACCTTC. Protein: CASSPRTGERYGYTF. V usage is TRBV5-4 and J usage is TRBJ1-2; 9 bases are a match to TRBD1. The V and J ends lost 4 bases and 5 bases, in that order; junction bases with no gene match: 9. Germline loops: CDR1 SGHNT, CDR2 YYREEE (reference sequence). This CDR3 region has 15 residues.

The rearrangement joins TRBV29-1 to TRBJ1-1; D perhaps matches TRBD1 (5 bases). The germline gives CDR1 SQVTM, CDR2 ANQGSEA. With 4 bases removed from V and 5 bases from J, the gap between germline ends came to 20 bases. CDR3 size: 15 residues. CDR3 nucleotides: TGCAGCGTTGGGGGGACTGCGGTGGGAGAAACTGAAGCTTTCTTT. Amino acids: CSVGGTAVGETEAFF.

Regarding this clone: The sample contains more than one DNA sequence encoding this CDR3. The chain has TRBV7-9 and TRBJ1-2; 7 nucleotides match TRBD1. This CDR3 is 16 amino acids long. Germline values: CDR1 SEHNR, CDR2 FQNEAQ (reference sequence). Trimming took 0 bases from V and 0 from J; bases not matched to a gene: 4. CDR3: CASSLAGTVANYGYTF. The CDR3 nucleotides are TGTGCCAGCAGCTTAGCCGGGACAGTAGCTAACTATGGCTACACCTTC.

This clone was seen more than once but under ten times. The chain links TRBV12-3 or TRBV12-4 to TRBJ1-6; TRBD1 agrees at 7 bases. The J segment lost 10 bases and the V segment lost 5 bases, leaving 5 bases of the junction unmatched. There are 13 residues in the CDR3. The CDR3 nucleotides read TGTGCCAGCAGTGCACAGGGGAACTCACCCCTCCACTTT. This translates into CASSAQGNSPLHF.

The chain employs TRBV5-4 and TRBJ2-4, with a possible D match to TRBD2 (6 bases). Germline V lookup: CDR1 SGHNT, CDR2 YYREEE (reference sequence). This CDR3 contains 15 residues. Trimming left V 6 bases short and J 2 bases short, with 15 bases between. DNA of the CDR3: TGTGCCAGCAAGCCTGGGGGGTCGTCCAAAAACATTCAGTACTTC. This codes for CASKPGGSSKNIQYF.

This clone has just one count. This chain connects TRBV11-1 to TRBJ1-1, with D hard to call. Germline assignment: CDR1 SGHAT and CDR2 FQDESV (reference sequence). V lost 5 bases to trimming and J lost 4 bases, with 20 bases between them. CDR3 length: 16 amino acids. CDR3 in amino acids: CASSPYGRGVLTEAFF. The DNA for the CDR3 is TGTGCCAGCAGCCCTTATGGTCGGGGAGTCCTCACTGAAGCTTTCTTT.

The chain's CDR3 is CASSNRAGPPSDTQYF. The CDR3 coding sequence is TGTGCCAGCAGCAATAGAGCAGGGCCCCCTTCTGATACGCAGTATTTT. The J gene is TRBJ2-3, the V gene TRBV5-4, with a weak D call TRBD1 (5 bases). Germline-derived CDR1 and CDR2 are SGHNT and YYREEE (reference sequence). V was trimmed by 4 bases and J by 6 bases, leaving 21 bases between them. The CDR3 runs 16 residues. Based on the CDR3 plus reference TRBV5-4 and TRBJ2-3, the full variable domain is ETGVTQSPTHLIKTRGQQVTLRCSSQSGHNTVSWYQQALGQGPQFIFQYYREEENGRGNFPPRFSGLQFPNYSSELNVNALELDDSALYLCASSNRAGPPSDTQYFGPGTRLTVL.

The chain is built from TRBV5-1 and TRBJ2-5; tentatively, D is TRBD2 (6 bases). The CDR3 totals 13 residues. Per the germline V gene, CDR1 is SGHRS and CDR2 is YFSETQ. The V gene lost 4 bases and the J gene lost 2 bases, with 9 bases spanning the gap. CDR3 loop: CASSRGLQETQYF. CDR3 sequence (DNA): TGCGCCAGCAGCCGGGGGTTACAAGAGACCCAGTACTTC.

The chain combines TRBV3-1 (or the pseudogene TRBV3-2) with TRBJ2-2; possibly TRBD2 for D (6 bases). The V gene's germline CDR1 is LGHDT and CDR2 YNNKEL (reference sequence). The CDR3 totals 14 residues. V was cut by 1 base and J by 6 bases, with 9 bases left in between. Here the CDR3 DNA reads TGTGCCAGCAGCCAAGTGGGCGGGGCCGGGGAGCTGTTTTTT. This translates into CASSQVGGAGELFF.

The rearrangement links TRBV19 to TRBJ1-5, with unresolved D. The ends were cut back, 3 bases at V and 4 bases at J, with 7 bases in the middle. Germline V lookup: CDR1 LNHDA, CDR2 SQIVND (reference sequence). This CDR3 is 13 amino acids long. In nucleotides, the CDR3 is TGTGCCAGTAGTATTCGACATAATCAGCCCCAGCATTTT. Translated, it gives CASSIRHNQPQHF.

The chain combines TRBV5-1 with TRBJ2-1; TRBD2 matches at 7 bases. With 0 bases clipped from V and 4 bases from J, the junction kept 4 bases outside the gene matches. The germline V gene encodes CDR1 SGHRS and CDR2 YFSETQ. CDR3 size: 15 residues. CDR3 nucleotides: TGCGCCAGCAGCTTGGCGGCGGGGGAGTACAATGAGCAGTTCTTC. It codes for CASSLAAGEYNEQFF.

J is TRBJ1-1 and V is TRBV2, with 7 bases identical to TRBD1. V trimming: 4 bases; J trimming: 12 bases; junction bases outside the gene matches: 5. Germline V gives CDR1 SNHLY, CDR2 FYNNEI. CDR3 length: 11 amino acids. The CDR3 DNA reads TGTGCCAGCAGTGGAACAGGGGAGTCTTTCTTT. It yields the protein CASSGTGESFF.

This clone was seen a few times. This rearrangement joins TRBV7-9 to TRBJ1-2; 8 bases match TRBD1. V shed 5 bases, J shed 0 bases, and the junction held 8 bases outside the gene matches. CDR1 and CDR2 (germline): SEHNR, FQNEAQ (reference sequence). The CDR3 loop spans 16 amino acids. CDR3 bases: TGTGCCAGCAGCCCAGTCCCGGGACAGGCTAACTATGGCTACACCTTC. Encoded protein: CASSPVPGQANYGYTF.

The chain joins TRBV28 to TRBJ1-1, with no clear D. The length of the CDR3 is 14 residues. The germline V and J ends were trimmed by 6 bases and 1 base, with 12 bases remaining between them. Per germline, CDR1 MDHEN and CDR2 SYDVKM. The DNA for the CDR3 is TGTGCCAGCAGCCCCACGGCGGGGAACACTGAAGCTTTCTTT. Protein product: CASSPTAGNTEAFF.

This rearrangement joins TRBV5-1 to TRBJ1-2, with TRBD1 matching 9 bases. CDR1 and CDR2 from the germline V gene are SGHRS and YFSETQ. V lost 4 bases, J lost 7 bases, and 11 bases stayed unmatched. CDR3 length: 15 residues. CDR3 sequence (DNA): TGCGCCAGCAGCCCCGGGACAGGGAAGGAAGGTGGCTACACCTTC. It yields the protein CASSPGTGKEGGYTF.